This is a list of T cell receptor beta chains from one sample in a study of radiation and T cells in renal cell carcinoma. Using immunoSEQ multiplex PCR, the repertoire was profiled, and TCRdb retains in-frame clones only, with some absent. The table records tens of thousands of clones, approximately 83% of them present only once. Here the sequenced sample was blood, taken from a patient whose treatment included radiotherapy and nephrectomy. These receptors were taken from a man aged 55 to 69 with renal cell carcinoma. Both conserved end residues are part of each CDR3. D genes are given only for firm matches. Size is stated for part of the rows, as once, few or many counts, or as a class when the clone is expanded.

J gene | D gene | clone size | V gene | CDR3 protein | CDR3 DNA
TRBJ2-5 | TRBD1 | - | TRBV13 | CASALDREETQYF | TGTGCCAGCGCCTTGGACAGGGAAGAGACCCAGTACTTC
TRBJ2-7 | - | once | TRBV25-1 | CASSEPQGYEQYF | TGTGCCAGCAGTGAACCCCAGGGCTACGAGCAGTACTTC
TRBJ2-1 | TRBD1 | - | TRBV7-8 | CASSPTTGVEQFF | TGTGCCAGCAGCCCTACGACAGGGGTCGAGCAGTTCTTC
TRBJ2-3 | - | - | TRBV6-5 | CASSYGDTDTQYF | TGTGCCAGCAGTTATGGGGACACAGATACGCAGTATTTT
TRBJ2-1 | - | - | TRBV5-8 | CASSLWQGSYNEQFF | TGTGCCAGCAGCTTGTGGCAGGGCTCCTACAATGAGCAGTTCTTC
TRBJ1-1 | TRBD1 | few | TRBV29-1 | CSVGTGGNTEAFF | TGCAGCGTTGGGACAGGCGGGAACACTGAAGCTTTCTTT
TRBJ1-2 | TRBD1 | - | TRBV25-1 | CASSGGEGAWYGYTF | TGTGCCAGCAGTGGGGGTGAGGGGGCGTGGTATGGCTACACCTTC
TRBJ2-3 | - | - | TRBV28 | CASSLRSSADTQYF | TGTGCCAGCAGTTTACGGTCCAGCGCAGATACGCAGTATTTT
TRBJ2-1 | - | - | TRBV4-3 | CASSQVEEVKFF | TGCGCCAGCAGCCAAGTTGAGGAGGTTAAGTTCTTC
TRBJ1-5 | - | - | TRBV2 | CASSAEGGQPQHF | TGTGCCAGCAGTGCCGAGGGGGGTCAGCCCCAGCATTTT
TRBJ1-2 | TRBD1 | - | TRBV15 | CATSRDYNGQVDNYGYTF | TGTGCCACCAGCAGAGACTATAACGGACAGGTTGACAACTATGGCTACACCTTC
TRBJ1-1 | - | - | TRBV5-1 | CASSLLSENTEAFF | TGCGCCAGCAGCTTGTTGTCGGAGAACACTGAAGCTTTCTTT
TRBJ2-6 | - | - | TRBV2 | CASSEGVRGANVLTF | TGTGCCAGCAGTGAAGGCGTTCGGGGGGCCAACGTCCTGACTTTC
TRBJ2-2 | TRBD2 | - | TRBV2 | CASSDLGLAGGENTGELFF | TGTGCCAGCAGTGATCTCGGACTAGCGGGAGGGGAGAACACCGGGGAGCTGTTTTTT
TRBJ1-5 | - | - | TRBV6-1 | CASSLPGGSNQPQHF | TGTGCCAGCAGTCTGCCCGGGGGTAGCAATCAGCCCCAGCATTTT
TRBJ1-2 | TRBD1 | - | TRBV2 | CASSEFTGQGNYGYTF | TGTGCCAGCAGTGAATTTACGGGACAGGGGAACTATGGCTACACCTTC
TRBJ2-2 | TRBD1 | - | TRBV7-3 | CASSQTGSNTGELFF | TGTGCCAGCAGCCAGACAGGGAGTAACACCGGGGAGCTGTTTTTT
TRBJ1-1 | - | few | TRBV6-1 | CASSELNTLNTEAFF | TGTGCCAGCAGTGAATTGAACACCCTGAACACTGAAGCTTTCTTT
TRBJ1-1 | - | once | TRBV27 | CASSLMSVSEAFF | TGTGCCAGCAGTTTAATGTCCGTGTCTGAAGCTTTCTTT
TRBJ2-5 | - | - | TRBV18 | CASSPPLEGETQYF | TGTGCCAGCTCACCACCTCTTGAAGGGGAGACCCAGTACTTC
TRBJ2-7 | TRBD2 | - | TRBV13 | CASSTGTSLYEQYF | TGTGCCAGCAGCACCGGGACTAGCTTGTACGAGCAGTACTTC
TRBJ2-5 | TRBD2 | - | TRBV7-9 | CASSNSGRAGTQYF | TGTGCCAGCAGCAATAGCGGGAGGGCCGGGACCCAGTACTTC
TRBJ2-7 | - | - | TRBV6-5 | CASSYSGSSYEQYF | TGTGCCAGCAGTTACTCCGGGAGCTCCTACGAGCAGTACTTC
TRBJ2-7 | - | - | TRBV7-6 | CASSSDSNSYEQYF | TGTGCCAGCAGTTCTGACAGCAATTCCTACGAGCAGTACTTC
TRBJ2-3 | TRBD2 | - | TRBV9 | CASSHRLAAADTQYF | TGTGCCAGCAGCCACCGACTAGCGGCGGCAGATACGCAGTATTTT
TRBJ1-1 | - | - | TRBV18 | CASSPPKANTEAFF | TGTGCCAGCTCCCCCCCAAAGGCGAACACTGAAGCTTTCTTT
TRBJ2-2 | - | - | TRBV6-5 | CASSYRTGELFF | TGTGCCAGCAGTTATCGAACCGGGGAGCTGTTTTTT
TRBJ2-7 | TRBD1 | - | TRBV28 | CASSLDRVYEQYF | TGTGCCAGCAGTTTAGACAGGGTCTACGAGCAGTACTTC
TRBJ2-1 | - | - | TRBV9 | CASSVAGNEQFF | TGTGCCAGCAGCGTAGCGGGGAATGAGCAGTTCTTC
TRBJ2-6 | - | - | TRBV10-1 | CASSERWPSGANVLTF | TGCGCCAGCAGTGAGCGGTGGCCCTCTGGGGCCAACGTCCTGACTTTC
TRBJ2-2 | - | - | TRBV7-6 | CASSPTAMNTGELFF | TGTGCCAGCAGCCCGACAGCTATGAACACCGGGGAGCTGTTTTTT
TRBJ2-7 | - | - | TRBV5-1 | CASSSRVSYEQYF | TGCGCCAGCAGCTCCAGGGTGAGCTACGAGCAGTACTTC
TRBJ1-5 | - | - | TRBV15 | CATSRDRAGLNQPQHF | TGTGCCACCAGCAGAGATAGGGCAGGCTTAAATCAGCCCCAGCATTTT
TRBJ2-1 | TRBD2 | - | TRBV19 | CASALGTSGRPSYNEQFF | TGTGCCAGTGCCCTAGGGACTAGCGGGAGACCCTCCTACAATGAGCAGTTCTTC
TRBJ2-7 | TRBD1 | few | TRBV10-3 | CAISDQGEKQYF | TGTGCCATCAGTGACCAGGGGGAGAAGCAGTACTTC
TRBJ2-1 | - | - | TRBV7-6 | CASSLVYRSYNEQFF | TGTGCCAGCAGCTTAGTTTACAGGTCCTACAATGAGCAGTTCTTC
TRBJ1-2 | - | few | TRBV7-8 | CASRPPGETNYGYTF | TGTGCCAGCAGGCCCCCAGGGGAGACTAACTATGGCTACACCTTC
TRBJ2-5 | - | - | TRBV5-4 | CASSLVSAKTQYF | TGTGCCAGCAGCTTGGTTTCCGCGAAGACCCAGTACTTC
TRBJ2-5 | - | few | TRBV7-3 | CASAQGGAGETQYF | TGTGCCAGCGCCCAAGGCGGGGCCGGGGAGACCCAGTACTTC
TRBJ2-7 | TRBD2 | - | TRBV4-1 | CASSQALAGFSYEQYF | TGCGCCAGCAGCCAAGCACTAGCGGGATTTTCCTACGAGCAGTACTTC
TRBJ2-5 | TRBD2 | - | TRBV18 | CASSVRLAGGQSQETQYF | TGTGCCAGCTCAGTTAGACTAGCGGGAGGCCAGAGTCAAGAGACCCAGTACTTC
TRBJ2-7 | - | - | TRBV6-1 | CASSEFIPGSYEQYF | TGTGCCAGCAGTGAATTCATTCCAGGGTCATACGAGCAGTACTTC
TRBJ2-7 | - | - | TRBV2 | CAGRAVDEQYF | TGTGCCGGCCGGGCAGTAGACGAGCAGTACTTC
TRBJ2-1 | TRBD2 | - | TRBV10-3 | CATLLAEAYNEQFF | TGTGCCACCCTACTAGCGGAGGCCTACAATGAGCAGTTCTTC